The 26 T cell receptor beta chains below come from one sample, sequenced in a study of shared clonotypes between healthy human individuals. Sequencing was performed with immunoSEQ multiplex PCR; in TCRdb, only in-frame clones are kept and a portion is missing. This sample has around 940,000 clones, with around three quarters found just once. Sequencing used memory CD4+ T cells sorted from blood. The subset was: CD45RA-negative fraction. The receptors come from a man younger than 35 in good health.

This clone was recorded only once. The chain employs TRBV5-1 and TRBJ2-5, with D perhaps matching TRBD1 (5 bases). The V gene's germline CDR1 is SGHRS and CDR2 YFSETQ. The CDR3 contains 15 residues. The V and J ends lost 0 bases and 2 bases respectively, with 11 bases between them. The CDR3 DNA reads TGCGCCAGCAGCTTGGGGCAGGGCCAGCAAGAGACCCAGTACTTC. It yields the protein CASSLGQGQQETQYF.

The CDR3 DNA is TGCAGCGTCGGGTCGGCTTTCTTT. Amino acid sequence: CSVGSAFF. The V gene is TRBV29-1, the J gene TRBJ1-1, with D uncertain. Germline V CDR1 and CDR2: SQVTM, ANQGSEA. CDR3 length: 8 residues. Trimming took off 6 bases at V and 11 bases at J, with 7 bases between the two ends.

V is TRBV6-6 and J is TRBJ2-4, with D possibly being TRBD1 (6 bases). The V end lost 5 bases, the J end lost 2 bases, and 13 bases lay between the germline ends. Germline V gives CDR1 MNHNY, CDR2 SVGAGI (reference sequence). The CDR3 loop spans 15 amino acids. The CDR3 bases are TGTGCCAGCAGTCGGGACACCTCTTCCAAAAACATTCAGTACTTC. Encoded protein: CASSRDTSSKNIQYF.

The J gene is TRBJ1-5, the V gene TRBV18, with a weak D call TRBD1 (6 bases). The germline V and J ends were trimmed by 4 bases and 0 bases, with 22 bases remaining between them. The germline CDR1 and CDR2 sequences are KGHSH and LQKENI. This CDR3 comprises 19 residues. CDR3 sequence (DNA): TGTGCCAGCTCACACAGGGCCCAAACTGATCGATATAGCAATCAGCCCCAGCATTTT. Protein sequence: CASSHRAQTDRYSNQPQHF.

This rearrangement joins TRBV7-2 to TRBJ2-7; a possible D gene is TRBD2 (5 bases). The CDR3 has 12 amino acids. V was pared by 3 bases and J by 6 bases, with 9 bases between. Germline CDR1 is SGHTA and CDR2 is FQGNSA. The CDR3 spells CASSFGIGEQYF. CDR3 nucleotide sequence: TGTGCCAGCAGCTTCGGGATCGGCGAGCAGTACTTC. Using reference TRBV7-2 and TRBJ2-7 for the parts outside the CDR3, the full variable domain is GAGVSQSPSNKVTEKGKDVELRCDPISGHTALYWYRQSLGQGLEFLIYFQGNSAPDKSGLPSDRFSAERTGGSVSTLTIQRTQQEDSAVYLCASSFGIGEQYFGPGTRLTVT.

A remark on this clone: At one of its ends the junction is not consistent with the germline gene, which may arise from a read error. J is TRBJ1-2 and V is TRBV7-9; D remains ambiguous. Germline values: CDR1 SEHNR, CDR2 FQNEAQ (reference sequence). This CDR3 contains 14 residues. The CDR3 reads CASSLVFAGSRTIF. The CDR3 DNA reads TGTGCCAGCAGCTTAGTTTTCGCGGGGTCGAGAACCATCTTC.

The chain carries TRBV18 and TRBJ2-3; 9 nucleotides agree with TRBD1. The germline V gene has CDR1 KGHSH and CDR2 LQKENI. Trimming cost V 2 bases and J 4 bases; bases outside gene matches: 10. The CDR3 consists of 17 residues. In DNA, the CDR3 is TGTGCCAGCTCACCAATACCGGGACAGGGTTTCGCAGATACGCAGTATTTT. It encodes CASSPIPGQGFADTQYF.

The J gene is TRBJ2-7, the V gene TRBV18; TRBD1 matches 11 bases. The trim removed 3 bases at V and 5 bases at J, leaving 6 bases unmatched. This CDR3 spans 15 amino acids. Germline V lookup: CDR1 KGHSH, CDR2 LQKENI. The CDR3 bases are TGTGCCAGCTCACCGTCGGGGACAGGGGGGCACGAGCAGTACTTC. Amino acid sequence: CASSPSGTGGHEQYF. Using reference TRBV18 and TRBJ2-7 for the parts outside the CDR3, the full variable domain is NAGVMQNPRHLVRRRGQEARLRCSPMKGHSHVYWYRQLPEEGLKFMVYLQKENIIDESGMPKERFSAEFPKEGPSILRIQQVVRGDSAAYFCASSPSGTGGHEQYFGPGTRLTVT.

The J gene is TRBJ2-3, the V gene TRBV16; D is ambiguous. Germline V CDR1 and CDR2: KGHSY, FQNENV. CDR3 length: 14 amino acids. Between the trimmed V and J ends, which lost 0 bases and 3 bases, there was a span of 7 bases. Here the CDR3 DNA reads TGTGCCAGCAGCCAATCGATCCGGACAGATACGCAGTATTTT. Its translation: CASSQSIRTDTQYF.

The V and J genes are TRBV5-1 and TRBJ2-1; TRBD1 agrees at 8 bases. Germline-derived CDR1 and CDR2 are SGHRS and YFSETQ. This CDR3 is 15 amino acids long. J lost 9 bases, V lost 4 bases, and 12 bases had no gene match. This CDR3 reads CASSEDPGGASEQFF. The CDR3 DNA reads TGCGCCAGCAGCGAGGATCCAGGGGGCGCGAGTGAGCAGTTCTTC.

This sequence joins TRBV7-2 and TRBJ1-2; D is ambiguous. V lost 5 bases and J lost 4, with 11 bases in between. Germline assignment: CDR1 SGHTA and CDR2 FQGNSA. This CDR3 has 13 amino acids. CDR3 region: CASSPDRIYGYTF. The DNA of the CDR3 is TGTGCCAGCAGCCCCGACCGGATCTATGGCTACACCTTC. The full variable domain, completed using reference TRBV7-2 and TRBJ1-2, is GAGVSQSPSNKVTEKGKDVELRCDPISGHTALYWYRQSLGQGLEFLIYFQGNSAPDKSGLPSDRFSAERTGGSVSTLTIQRTQQEDSAVYLCASSPDRIYGYTFGSGTRLTVV.

The V and J genes are TRBV19 and TRBJ1-2; D gene unclear. The CDR3 runs to 15 residues. Germline CDR1 LNHDA, CDR2 SQIVND (reference sequence). Trimming took off 4 bases at V and 0 bases at J, with 12 bases between the two ends. DNA for the CDR3: TGTGCCAGTAGTAAGCTGGCCCAGACTAACTATGGCTACACCTTC. Its protein product is CASSKLAQTNYGYTF. Drawing the rest from reference TRBV19 and TRBJ1-2, the complete variable domain is DGGITQSPKYLFRKEGQNVTLSCEQNLNHDAMYWYRQDPGQGLRLIYYSQIVNDFQKGDIAEGYSVSREKKESFPLTVTSAQKNPTAFYLCASSKLAQTNYGYTFGSGTRLTVV.

The rearrangement links TRBV5-4 to TRBJ1-2; D is uncertain. There are 14 residues in the CDR3. Trimming took 0 bases from V and 2 from J, leaving 8 bases between them. CDR1 SGHNT and CDR2 YYREEE come from the germline V gene (reference sequence). Here the CDR3 reads CASSLDRRNYGYTF. Here the CDR3 DNA reads TGTGCCAGCAGCTTGGATCGGAGGAACTATGGCTACACCTTC.

About this clone itself: This CDR3 is also generated by other DNA sequences in the sample. The chain has TRBV6-1 and TRBJ2-1, with TRBD1 as a possible D gene (5 bases). The V end was cut by 2 bases, the J end by 0 bases, with 8 bases between. The CDR3 has 15 residues. The germline CDR1 and CDR2 sequences are MNHNS and SASEGT. CDR3 region: CASSESQGSYNEQFF. The CDR3 DNA reads as TGTGCCAGCAGTGAAAGTCAGGGCTCCTACAATGAGCAGTTCTTC.

J is TRBJ1-1 and V is TRBV16, with D unclear. Trimming stripped 4 bases from V and 1 base from J, with 10 bases between. The CDR3 is 14 amino acids. Germline V gene data show CDR1 as KGHSY and CDR2 as FQNENV. CDR3 protein: CASSPSGGNTEAFF. The CDR3 DNA reads as TGTGCCAGCAGCCCCTCGGGAGGGAACACTGAAGCTTTCTTT.

In its sample, this clone was seen a few times. The chain has TRBV6-1 and TRBJ2-7; TRBD1 is a possible D gene (6 bases). The germline V gene has CDR1 MNHNS and CDR2 SASEGT. The CDR3 covers 15 residues. Trimming pared 7 bases from V and 3 bases from J, leaving 19 bases between. The CDR3 region has the DNA TGTGCCAGCAACCAAGAGGGGACATACATCTACGAGCAGTACTTC. It specifies CASNQEGTYIYEQYF.

J is TRBJ2-2 and V is TRBV2; 7 bases are a match to TRBD1. The V gene's germline CDR1 is SNHLY and CDR2 FYNNEI. This CDR3 contains 16 residues. V lost 7 bases, J lost 4 bases, and 12 bases stayed unmatched. The CDR3 reads CASTPSTGSSTGELFF. DNA for the CDR3: TGTGCCAGCACCCCCTCGACAGGGTCGTCCACCGGGGAGCTGTTTTTT.

J is TRBJ2-3 and V is TRBV29-1; no reliable D call. The V end was cut by 3 bases, the J end by 2 bases, with 9 bases between. Per germline, CDR1 SQVTM and CDR2 ANQGSEA. CDR3 size: 13 residues. CDR3 nucleotide sequence: TGCAGCGTTGATGGTAGTTCCACAGATACGCAGTATTTT. Its protein product is CSVDGSSTDTQYF.

This rearrangement joins TRBV2 to TRBJ1-1; no clear D gene. The germline gives CDR1 SNHLY, CDR2 FYNNEI. Deletions cut 2 bases from V and 7 bases from J, with 14 bases between. This CDR3 has 14 residues. This CDR3 reads CASSERVSYNEAFF. CDR3 in DNA: TGTGCCAGCAGTGAAAGGGTGTCCTATAATGAAGCTTTCTTT.

This clone showed up just a few times. The same CDR3 also results from other DNA sequences found in this sample. This chain connects TRBV7-2 to TRBJ2-2; D unclear. V lost 3 bases, J lost 2 bases, and 7 bases lay in between. Germline values: CDR1 SGHTA, CDR2 FQGNSA. This CDR3 contains 14 residues. This CDR3 is CASSLDGNTGELFF. CDR3 bases: TGTGCCAGCAGCTTGGACGGAAACACCGGGGAGCTGTTTTTT.

This clone showed up just once. The V and J genes are TRBV5-4 and TRBJ2-1; perhaps TRBD2 as D (5 bases). The germline V gene encodes CDR1 SGHNT and CDR2 YYREEE (reference sequence). This CDR3 is built from 16 residues. Trimming pared 4 bases from V and 5 bases from J, leaving 19 bases between. The CDR3 DNA reads as TGTGCCAGCAGCCCTCTAGGAGGAAATCCCCACAATGAGCAGTTCTTC. Translation: CASSPLGGNPHNEQFF. Drawing the rest from reference TRBV5-4 and TRBJ2-1, the complete variable domain is ETGVTQSPTHLIKTRGQQVTLRCSSQSGHNTVSWYQQALGQGPQFIFQYYREEENGRGNFPPRFSGLQFPNYSSELNVNALELDDSALYLCASSPLGGNPHNEQFFGPGTRLTVL.

A remark on this clone: Other DNA sequences in the sample encode the same CDR3. V and J are TRBV9 and TRBJ1-1; D is undetermined. Looked up from germline, CDR1 is SGDLS and CDR2 is YYNGEE. This CDR3 has 13 amino acids. V lost 4 bases to trimming and J lost 2 bases, with 9 bases between them. The CDR3 coding sequence is TGTGCCAGCAGCCTAGCCCCTAACACTGAAGCTTTCTTT. It yields the protein CASSLAPNTEAFF.

The count of this clone is one. This chain uses TRBV2 with TRBJ2-3; 8 bases map to TRBD2. The V and J ends lost 1 base and 4 bases, in that order; junction bases with no gene match: 7. From germline, CDR1 is SNHLY and CDR2 FYNNEI. The CDR3 has 16 residues. The CDR3 region is CASSEVGAGDADTQYF. CDR3 bases: TGTGCCAGCAGTGAAGTGGGAGCGGGAGACGCAGATACGCAGTATTTT. Full variable domain (rest looked up from reference TRBV2 and TRBJ2-3): EPEVTQTPSHQVTQMGQEVILRCVPISNHLYFYWYRQILGQKVEFLVSFYNNEISEKSEIFDDQFSVERPDGSNFTLKIRSTKLEDSAMYFCASSEVGAGDADTQYFGPGTRLTVL.

In this sample, this clone turned up a few times. The chain joins TRBV5-1 to TRBJ1-3, with D hard to call. Germline V gene data show CDR1 as SGHRS and CDR2 as YFSETQ. Trimming cost V 0 bases and J 3 bases, with 4 bases left between them. The CDR3 loop spans 13 amino acids. The CDR3 is CASSLDSGNTIYF. The CDR3 region has the DNA TGCGCCAGCAGCTTGGACAGTGGAAACACCATATATTTT.

Remarks on this clone: Other nucleotide sequences from this sample produce the same CDR3. The chain combines TRBV7-2 with TRBJ1-5; D is uncertain. V shed 1 base and J shed 4 bases, with 11 bases lying between them. CDR1 is SGHTA and CDR2 is FQGNSA in the germline V gene. This CDR3 contains 15 residues. The CDR3 DNA sequence: TGTGCCAGCAGCTTAGGTTCCACGTCGAATCAGCCCCAGCATTTT. This codes for CASSLGSTSNQPQHF.

This clone has ten or more counts. The CDR3 DNA follows: TGTGCCAGCCGGGCCGGGACAGATAGAACTGAAGCTTTCTTT. Encoded protein: CASRAGTDRTEAFF. V gene TRBV6-5 combines with J gene TRBJ1-1, with 7 bases aligning to TRBD1. The V segment lost 8 bases and the J segment 5 bases; nucleotides outside the gene matches: 11. Looked up from germline, CDR1 is MNHEY and CDR2 is SVGAGI. This CDR3 is 14 amino acids long.